This T cell receptor (beta chain) comes out of a study of T and B cells in COVID-19 patients (dated by TCRdb to the early 2020s). Broadly, across the study: In this study, adaptive immunity was profiled in COVID-19 patients who either had active infection or had recovered, using TRB and IGH repertoire sequencing of peripheral blood. A recovered cohort was made up of 19 patients contributing roughly 21 samples, mostly after mild to moderate COVID-19 managed as outpatients. The recovered cohort had a median age of 34 years, compared with approximately 70 years in the active-infection cohort. Of the approximately 19 patients in the active-infection cohort, roughly 11 were critically ill and needed mechanical ventilation or ECMO. Comorbidities linked to unfavorable COVID-19 outcome were present in about 90% of the roughly 20 patients in the active-infection cohort. Over 7 million TCR sequences were analysed in a TCR and BCR sequence repository that covered approximately 40 patients and around 73 time points. Two patients were included in both the recovered and active cohorts because samples were available from active disease and after recovery. For the repertoire analyses, the comparison was an age-matched reference group of roughly 37 healthy donors who were negative for COVID-19 antibodies. As many as 9 follow-up blood samples were taken per patient, and some of the samples covered different disease stages within the same individual. What the authors observed across the whole study: Blood samples obtained from mildly ill patients during symptoms, as well as early samples obtained from severe cases, were available only in scarce numbers. The reported TCR clusters were stated to require prospective validation before clinical use. TRB repertoires were found to be highly clonal in active COVID-19, whereas diversity and richness at recovery were found to rise above healthy donor levels. Specific T cell subsets (CD4+/Treg/CD8+) and sorted SARS-CoV-2-responsive or tetramer+ T cells had not yet been sequenced, and these experiments were ongoing. The cohort was judged too small for assessing how HLA contributes to COVID-19 susceptibility or severity. In patients with COVID-19, the usage of TRBV/TRBJ genes was reported to be strongly skewed. A total of roughly 2,500 exclusive TCR clusters, including about 32 low-pGen clusters, were found in the recovered cohort.

This clonotype was found once. Its recognized antigen is unknown. Base qualities are missing; no much larger clone stands one base away. One read provides weak support. Genomic DNA extracted from blood, in amounts of 250-500 ng, served as the starting material for amplifying TRB repertoires. The sequencing machine was an Illumina MiSeq. Multiplex PCR with BIOMED2 TRB-A/B primer pools was used to amplify the TRB rearrangements. Illumina-compatible adapters and 7-nucleotide sample barcodes were added to the amplicons in two consecutive PCRs. All library PCRs used Phusion HS II polymerase. The amplicons were purified from gel with the NucleoSpin Gel and PCR Clean-up kit, measured on Qubit, and combined at roughly 4.4 nM. Amplicon pool quality was checked on an Agilent 2100 Bioanalyzer before Illumina next-generation sequencing. For the original study's pipeline: TRB rearrangements were annotated with MiXCR 3.0.8 using the default MiXCR reference library. Non-productive reads and sequences with fewer than 2 reads were excluded, and each unique CDR3 nucleotide sequence counted as one clone. Clonality, diversity, richness and V-J gene usage were calculated in R 3.5.1. GLIPH2 was used to cluster TCRs by CDR3 similarity, and OLGA was used to calculate generation probabilities. Only GLIPH2 clusters containing at least four unique TCR clonotypes present in at least three individuals were kept. In TCRdb, the public reads were trimmed at Q25 with fastp and aligned with MiXCR, with productive beta chains retained. Identical CDR3 proteins give one entry, which carries the most common genes and DNA. These V and J calls rely on TCRdb rather than the paper's analysis. The sample profile shows about 1,300 distinct CDR3 sequences; under 30% of them were found once. The top ten clones comprise 25% to 30% of the sample.

V lost 1 base and J lost 2 bases; the stretch between them is 16 bases long. CDR1 and CDR2, looked up from the germline V gene, are SGDLS and YYNGEE. The CDR3 covers 17 residues, taking in both the cysteine and the phenylalanine. Only the CDR3 DNA stays, 51 bases, in frame from base 1. The specimen sequenced was blood. The TCR sequence derives from a human donor with active COVID-19. The chain joins TRBV9 to TRBJ1-5; TRBD1 is a weak D gene call, 5 bases matching. The CDR3 corresponds to CASSVCGRAYGNQPQHF. The DNA sequence is given as TGTGCCAGCAGCGTATGCGGCAGGGCCTATGGCAATCAGCCCCAGCATTTT.